These 24 T cell receptor beta chains share one sample of origin, sequenced in a study of blood T cell repertoires in COVID-19. Libraries were prepared by immunoSEQ multiplex PCR; TCRdb keeps only in-frame clonotypes and omits some of them. The sample yields about 120,000 clones, around 80% seen once. Sample: peripheral blood. Source of these receptors: a man in his 60s with active or convalescent COVID-19.

The count of this clone is one. This chain links TRBV9 with TRBJ2-5; D perhaps matches TRBD2 (5 bases). V lost 1 base, J lost 5 bases, and 12 bases lay in between. Looked up from germline, CDR1 is SGDLS and CDR2 is YYNGEE. This CDR3 has 14 residues. The CDR3, as DNA: TGTGCCAGCAGCGTACCGGGGTTCGGGGAGACCCAGTACTTC. It codes for CASSVPGFGETQYF.

The V and J genes are TRBV19 and TRBJ2-4, with D possibly matching TRBD2 (6 bases). This CDR3 is built from 14 residues. Germline lookup yields CDR1 LNHDA and CDR2 SQIVND (reference sequence). V lost 3 bases, J lost 5 bases, and 11 bases lay in between. The CDR3 loop is CASSMEGPENIQYF. The CDR3 DNA reads TGTGCCAGTAGTATGGAGGGGCCTGAAAACATTCAGTACTTC. Full variable domain (missing parts from reference TRBV19 and TRBJ2-4): DGGITQSPKYLFRKEGQNVTLSCEQNLNHDAMYWYRQDPGQGLRLIYYSQIVNDFQKGDIAEGYSVSREKKESFPLTVTSAQKNPTAFYLCASSMEGPENIQYFGAGTRLSVL.

The chain recombines TRBV19 with TRBJ2-5; 7 bases fit TRBD1. Per the germline V gene, CDR1 is LNHDA and CDR2 is SQIVND (reference sequence). This CDR3 is built from 13 residues. With 4 bases clipped from V and 3 bases from J, the junction kept 2 bases outside the gene matches. The CDR3 sequence is CASSTDREETQYF. In DNA, the CDR3 is TGTGCCAGTAGTACCGACAGGGAAGAGACCCAGTACTTC.

CDR3: CASSGQGDSYEQYF. In DNA form, the CDR3 reads TGTGCCAGCTCAGGACAGGGGGATTCCTACGAGCAGTACTTC. The V gene is TRBV28, the J gene TRBJ2-7; 10 positions agree with TRBD1. The CDR3 loop spans 14 amino acids. V gave up 8 bases and J gave up 1 base; unmatched junction bases: 5. The germline V gene encodes CDR1 MDHEN and CDR2 SYDVKM. The entire variable domain, with the rest obtained from reference TRBV28 and TRBJ2-7, is as follows: DVKVTQSSRYLVKRTGEKVFLECVQDMDHENMFWYRQDPGLGLRLIYFSYDVKMKEKGDIPEGYSVSREKKERFSLILESASTNQTSMYLCASSGQGDSYEQYFGPGTRLTVT.

In its sample, this clone was seen once. J is TRBJ1-3 and V is TRBV23-1; D uncertain. TRBV23-1 is an ORF, and what it does is uncertain. CDR3 length equals 12 residues. Deletions cut 8 bases from V and 1 base from J, with 6 bases between. The CDR3 protein is CASRGSGNTIYF. The CDR3 DNA reads as TGCGCCAGCCGGGGATCTGGAAACACCATATATTTT.

This sequence joins TRBV7-2 and TRBJ2-2; D is possibly TRBD1 (5 bases). Germline lookup yields CDR1 SGHTA and CDR2 FQGNSA. The length of the CDR3 is 14 residues. The V end lost 2 bases, the J end lost 6 bases, and 10 bases lay between the germline ends. The CDR3 DNA is TGTGCCAGCAGCTTATGGGGCGAGGCCGGGGAGCTGTTTTTT. Protein sequence: CASSLWGEAGELFF.

This clone was found once. This rearrangement joins TRBV7-3 to TRBJ2-7; D is perhaps TRBD2 (5 bases). CDR1 and CDR2 (germline): SGHTA, FQGTGA. The CDR3 covers 13 residues. V was shortened by 5 bases and J by 5 bases, with 13 bases between the two germline ends. CDR3 DNA: TGTGCCAGCAGCCCCTCCGAGCGGCACGAGCAGTACTTC. Residues: CASSPSERHEQYF.

The rearrangement uses TRBV24-1 and TRBJ1-5; D possibly corresponds to TRBD1 (6 bases). Germline CDR1 KGHDR, CDR2 SFDVKD. The CDR3 extends over 12 amino acids. Trimming removed 10 bases at V and 3 bases at J, with 9 bases between. CDR3 sequence reads: CATGQPNQPQHF. DNA for the CDR3: TGTGCCACTGGACAGCCCAATCAGCCCCAGCATTTT.

CDR3 sequence: CASRTSGSGTGELFF. In nucleotides, the CDR3 is TGTGCCAGTAGAACTAGCGGGAGTGGTACCGGGGAGCTGTTTTTT. The rearrangement links TRBV19 to TRBJ2-2; 11 nucleotides line up with TRBD2. CDR1 is LNHDA and CDR2 is SQIVND in the germline V gene (reference sequence). Unmatched junction bases numbered 5, after V lost 6 bases and J lost 5 bases. The CDR3 covers 15 residues. The full variable domain, completed using reference TRBV19 and TRBJ2-2, is DGGITQSPKYLFRKEGQNVTLSCEQNLNHDAMYWYRQDPGQGLRLIYYSQIVNDFQKGDIAEGYSVSREKKESFPLTVTSAQKNPTAFYLCASRTSGSGTGELFFGEGSRLTVL.

The chain combines TRBV7-9 with TRBJ1-4; 10 bases are a match to TRBD1. The ends lost 5 bases at V and 7 bases at J; junction bases unmatched: 4. CDR1 SEHNR and CDR2 FQNEAQ come from the germline V gene (reference sequence). CDR3 length: 14 amino acids. The CDR3 region is CASSLDRGLEKLFF. CDR3 sequence (DNA): TGTGCCAGCAGCCTCGACAGGGGGCTTGAAAAACTGTTTTTT.

This clone was recorded only once. The chain combines TRBV5-1 with TRBJ2-2, with 12 bases lining up with TRBD2. V shed 2 bases, J shed 1 base, and the junction held 6 bases outside the gene matches. Germline lookup yields CDR1 SGHRS and CDR2 YFSETQ. CDR3 size: 18 residues. The CDR3 is CASSLVLAGGRNTGELFF. CDR3 in DNA: TGCGCCAGCAGCTTAGTACTAGCGGGAGGCCGGAACACCGGGGAGCTGTTTTTT.

The rearrangement joins TRBV7-2 to TRBJ1-1; possible D gene TRBD1, 6 bases. Germline CDR1 reads SGHTA; CDR2 reads FQGNSA. Trimming left V 5 bases short and J 6 bases short, with 19 bases between. The CDR3 contains 15 residues. The CDR3 protein is CASSTRQVSEAEAFF. DNA for the CDR3: TGTGCCAGCAGCACCCGACAGGTGTCGGAGGCTGAAGCTTTCTTT.

In this sample, this clone turned up once. This chain links TRBV27 with TRBJ2-3; D possibly corresponds to TRBD2 (6 bases). Between the trimmed V and J ends, which lost 8 bases and 2 bases, there was a span of 14 bases. Germline CDR1 reads MNHEY; CDR2 reads SMNVEV (reference sequence). The CDR3 runs to 14 residues. CDR3 sequence reads: CASAIGGYTDTQYF. The CDR3 DNA reads TGTGCCAGCGCAATTGGGGGGTACACAGATACGCAGTATTTT.

This rearrangement joins TRBV5-1 to TRBJ2-7; 7 bases are a match to TRBD2. The CDR3 loop spans 15 amino acids. Germline CDR1 is SGHRS and CDR2 is YFSETQ. V trimming: 1 base; J trimming: 2 bases; junction bases outside the gene matches: 6. CDR3: CASSLMVGGAYEQYF. CDR3 nucleotides: TGCGCCAGCAGCTTGATGGTGGGAGGGGCCTACGAGCAGTACTTC. The full variable domain, completed using reference TRBV5-1 and TRBJ2-7, is KAGVTQTPRYLIKTRGQQVTLSCSPISGHRSVSWYQQTPGQGLQFLFEYFSETQRNKGNFPGRFSGRQFSNSRSEMNVSTLELGDSALYLCASSLMVGGAYEQYFGPGTRLTVT.

The chain couples TRBV19 to TRBJ1-4; 7 bases are shared with TRBD1. CDR1 and CDR2 from the germline V gene are LNHDA and SQIVND (reference sequence). The V segment lost 10 bases and the J segment 0 bases; nucleotides outside the gene matches: 8. The length of the CDR3 is 15 residues. CDR3 sequence reads: CATKGAHATNEKLFF. CDR3 sequence (DNA): TGTGCCACCAAGGGGGCCCACGCAACTAATGAAAAACTGTTTTTT.

Notes on this clone: Other nucleotide sequences in the sample specify the same CDR3. The CDR3 region has the DNA TGTGCCAGCAGCCTAGACCGCGGTCGGACAGATACGCAGTATTTT. Its protein is CASSLDRGRTDTQYF. This sequence joins TRBV7-3 and TRBJ2-3, with unresolved D. Trimming removed 5 bases at V and 3 bases at J, with 15 bases between. The CDR3 totals 15 residues. The germline gives CDR1 SGHTA, CDR2 FQGTGA.

The chain couples TRBV6-5 to TRBJ2-1; 9 bases match TRBD1. Germline V gene sequence: CDR1 MNHEY, CDR2 SVGAGI. The J segment lost 0 bases and the V segment lost 7 bases, leaving 4 bases of the junction unmatched. This CDR3 is built from 15 residues. CDR3 in DNA: TGTGCCAGCACCCCGGGACAGGGCTCCTACAATGAGCAGTTCTTC. This gives the protein CASTPGQGSYNEQFF.

The rearrangement joins TRBV9 to TRBJ1-4; D remains unclear. The V and J ends lost 0 bases and 5 bases respectively, with 11 bases between them. The CDR3 consists of 15 residues. Germline V lookup: CDR1 SGDLS, CDR2 YYNGEE. CDR3 DNA: TGTGCCAGCAGCGTAGAAGGCGCGGGAAATGAAAAACTGTTTTTT. This encodes CASSVEGAGNEKLFF.

The V and J genes are TRBV10-3 and TRBJ1-4; D remains ambiguous. Per germline, CDR1 ENHRY and CDR2 SYGVKD. This CDR3 region has 15 residues. The V end lost 2 bases, the J end lost 0 bases, and 7 bases lay between the germline ends. CDR3 DNA sequence: TGTGCCATCAGTGAGACAGCTGCAACTAATGAAAAACTGTTTTTT. Translation gives CAISETAATNEKLFF.

V is TRBV30 and J is TRBJ2-6; D is undetermined. The CDR3 is 14 amino acids. Germline V lookup: CDR1 GTSNPN, CDR2 SVGIG (reference sequence). The V and J ends lost 1 base and 0 bases respectively, with 4 bases between them. Written as DNA, the CDR3 is TGTGCCTGGAGTGACAGCTCTGGGGCCAACGTCCTGACTTTC. Its protein is CAWSDSSGANVLTF.

This clone was observed once. The V call is TRBV24-1, the J call TRBJ2-3; D is perhaps TRBD2 (6 bases). The V end lost 5 bases, the J end lost 10 bases, and 15 bases lay between the germline ends. Germline CDR1 is KGHDR and CDR2 is SFDVKD. The CDR3 covers 13 residues. The CDR3 is CATSGGVYSAQYF. The CDR3 DNA reads as TGTGCCACCAGTGGCGGGGTGTATTCGGCGCAGTATTTT.

V is TRBV18 and J is TRBJ2-7; weak D call: TRBD1 (6 bases). The germline CDR1 and CDR2 sequences are KGHSH and LQKENI. The germline V and J ends were trimmed by 8 bases and 5 bases, with 19 bases remaining between them. CDR3 length: 14 amino acids. The CDR3 nucleotides are TGTGCCAGCACTGAACTCCAGGGGATCGACGAGCAGTACTTC. This codes for CASTELQGIDEQYF.

This clone turned up a few times. J is TRBJ2-3 and V is TRBV5-1; D gene uncertain. V dropped 0 bases and J dropped 0 bases, with 8 bases sitting between them. Germline-derived CDR1 and CDR2 are SGHRS and YFSETQ. This CDR3 has 15 residues. CDR3 protein: CASSLGQISTDTQYF. CDR3 in DNA: TGCGCCAGCAGCTTGGGGCAGATTAGCACAGATACGCAGTATTTT.

The chain recombines TRBV6-6 with TRBJ1-6; 7 nucleotides line up with TRBD1. V was clipped by 5 bases and J by 7 bases; unmatched bases: 5. This CDR3 has 14 residues. Per the germline V gene, CDR1 is MNHNY and CDR2 is SVGAGI (reference sequence). The CDR3 here is CASSGQAGNSPLHF. DNA for the CDR3: TGTGCCAGCAGTGGACAGGCAGGGAATTCACCCCTCCACTTT.